These 21 T cell receptor beta chains originate from one sample sequenced in a study of T cell repertoires in cytomegalovirus infection. MiXCR, run by TCRdb on the reads, gives a single entry per CDR3 protein. The data contain 45,000 to 65,000 distinct CDR3 sequences, about 18% of them singletons. What these receptors recognize is not known. The material was CD8+ T cells from cultured PBMCs, obtained from culture after CMV antigen stimulation. The receptors derive from a human donor in good health (CMV status not recorded). Some clones in this sample may be carry-over from other donors' samples.

This rearrangement joins TRBV7-2 to TRBJ2-5; D ambiguous. In germline, CDR1 is SGHTA, CDR2 FQGNSA. Trimming cost V 1 base and J 6 bases, with 3 bases left between them. The CDR3 length is 11 residues. The CDR3 loop reads CASSLGKTQYF. The CDR3 region has the DNA TGTGCCAGCAGCTTAGGAAAGACCCAGTACTTC. Together with reference TRBV7-2 and TRBJ2-5, the CDR3 gives the full variable domain: GAGVSQSPSNKVTEKGKDVELRCDPISGHTALYWYRQSLGQGLEFLIYFQGNSAPDKSGLPSDRFSAERTGGSVSTLTIQRTQQEDSAVYLCASSLGKTQYFGPGTRLLVL.

This clonotype was seen only a few times. V gene TRBV4-3 combines with J gene TRBJ1-1; TRBD1 matches 9 bases. Germline CDR1 LGHNA, CDR2 YSLEER. J was trimmed by 1 base and V by 1 base; bases with no gene match: 4. This CDR3 comprises 16 residues. CDR3 amino acids: CASSQGGQGTNTEAFF. The CDR3, as DNA: TGCGCCAGCAGCCAAGGAGGACAGGGGACGAACACTGAAGCTTTCTTT.

This clonotype showed up just a few times. J is TRBJ1-1 and V is TRBV29-1; unclear D gene. CDR3 length: 13 residues. Germline V gene lookup returns CDR1 SQVTM and CDR2 ANQGSEA. With 7 bases removed from V and 0 bases from J, the gap between germline ends came to 12 bases. CDR3 protein: CSDWPGVNTEAFF. As DNA, the CDR3 is TGCAGCGATTGGCCGGGAGTGAACACTGAAGCTTTCTTT.

The CDR3 DNA sequence: TGTGCCAGCAGCTTAGAGCACGGGGAGCAGTTCTTC. This translates into CASSLEHGEQFF. The chain is built from TRBV7-2 and TRBJ2-1, with unresolved D. From germline, CDR1 is SGHTA and CDR2 FQGNSA. The ends were cut back, 1 base at V and 10 bases at J, with 8 bases in the middle. This CDR3 contains 12 residues.

This clonotype showed up just a few times. The rearrangement links TRBV7-2 to TRBJ2-3, with a weak D call TRBD2 (6 bases). With 1 base removed from V and 0 bases from J, the gap between germline ends came to 11 bases. CDR1 and CDR2 from the germline V gene are SGHTA and FQGNSA. The CDR3 is made up of 16 amino acids. The CDR3 DNA is TGTGCCAGCAGCTTAGGGGGACTTCTTAGCACAGATACGCAGTATTTT. Translating gives CASSLGGLLSTDTQYF. The full variable domain, completed using reference TRBV7-2 and TRBJ2-3, is GAGVSQSPSNKVTEKGKDVELRCDPISGHTALYWYRQSLGQGLEFLIYFQGNSAPDKSGLPSDRFSAERTGGSVSTLTIQRTQQEDSAVYLCASSLGGLLSTDTQYFGPGTRLTVL.

The chain links TRBV19 to TRBJ2-7; 7 bases fit TRBD1. Germline CDR1 and CDR2: LNHDA and SQIVND (reference sequence). The J segment lost 4 bases and the V segment lost 1 base, leaving 1 base of the junction unmatched. The CDR3 is made up of 13 amino acids. CDR3 residues: CASSIGRGYEQYF. DNA of the CDR3: TGTGCCAGTAGTATAGGCAGGGGGTACGAGCAGTACTTC.

The CDR3 loop reads CASSPPGLAGVREQFF. CDR3 in DNA: TGTGCCAGCAGTCCACCGGGACTAGCGGGGGTGAGAGAGCAGTTCTTC. The chain links TRBV12-3 or TRBV12-4 to TRBJ2-1; the match to TRBD2 covers 14 bases. The CDR3 consists of 16 residues. The junction had 10 bases not matched to a gene; V was cut back by 5 bases and J by 10 bases.

The rearrangement links TRBV27 to TRBJ1-1; D is possibly TRBD1 (5 bases). The germline V gene encodes CDR1 MNHEY and CDR2 SMNVEV (reference sequence). V lost 6 bases to trimming and J lost 0 bases, with 17 bases between them. The CDR3 runs to 16 residues. CDR3 sequence (DNA): TGTGCCAGCAGCCCCTCCTCGGGGGAGCTGAACACTGAAGCTTTCTTT. Protein: CASSPSSGELNTEAFF.

In this sample, this clonotype turned up a few times. V usage is TRBV7-2 and J usage is TRBJ1-1, with D hard to call. CDR1 SGHTA and CDR2 FQGNSA come from the germline V gene. V was trimmed by 2 bases and J by 0 bases, leaving 16 bases between them. The CDR3 is 17 residues long. CDR3 sequence (DNA): TGTGCCAGCAGCTTAAATCTGGTTGGACCGATGAACACTGAAGCTTTCTTT. It is translated as CASSLNLVGPMNTEAFF.

V gene TRBV7-9 combines with J gene TRBJ2-7, with D perhaps TRBD1 (5 bases). Deletions cut 8 bases from V and 3 bases from J, with 20 bases between. CDR1 is SEHNR, CDR2 FQNEAQ, per germline (reference sequence). The CDR3 has 15 residues. The CDR3 DNA reads TGTGCCAGCGGCCCTCGCCAGGGAAAGTTCTACGAGCAGTACTTC. Its protein is CASGPRQGKFYEQYF.

The rearrangement joins TRBV19 to TRBJ1-1, with D perhaps matching TRBD1 (5 bases). The V and J ends lost 10 bases and 3 bases respectively, with 24 bases between them. The CDR3 runs 16 residues. Germline CDR1 reads LNHDA; CDR2 reads SQIVND (reference sequence). In nucleotides, the CDR3 is TGTGCCACCTCATTTGGCTCACGGGGGACCTACACTGAAGCTTTCTTT. This codes for CATSFGSRGTYTEAFF.

This chain uses TRBV5-1 with TRBJ2-5; D is unclear. The germline V gene encodes CDR1 SGHRS and CDR2 YFSETQ. The length of the CDR3 is 14 residues. Deletions cut 2 bases from V and 4 bases from J, with 12 bases between. In DNA, the CDR3 is TGCGCCAGCAGCTTCCTAACGGTCGGAGAGACCCAGTACTTC. This sequence encodes CASSFLTVGETQYF. The full variable domain, in which reference TRBV5-1 and TRBJ2-5 provide the parts outside the CDR3, is KAGVTQTPRYLIKTRGQQVTLSCSPISGHRSVSWYQQTPGQGLQFLFEYFSETQRNKGNFPGRFSGRQFSNSRSEMNVSTLELGDSALYLCASSFLTVGETQYFGPGTRLLVL.

The rearrangement uses TRBV7-9 and TRBJ2-7, with 8 bases identical to TRBD1. The CDR3 spans 14 residues. Germline V gene lookup returns CDR1 SEHNR and CDR2 FQNEAQ (reference sequence). J was trimmed by 5 bases and V by 6 bases; bases with no gene match: 9. The CDR3: CASRGDRWFDEQYF. The CDR3 DNA reads TGTGCCAGCAGGGGGGACAGGTGGTTTGACGAGCAGTACTTC.

The chain joins TRBV6-2 or TRBV6-3 to TRBJ2-3; possible D gene TRBD2, 7 bases. Trimming left V 8 bases short and J 6 bases short, with 21 bases between. CDR1 and CDR2 from the germline V gene are MNHEY and SVGEGT. CDR3 length: 15 residues. CDR3 in amino acids: CASLGGGQVRDTQYF. The CDR3 DNA sequence: TGTGCCAGCCTTGGGGGGGGCCAAGTACGGGATACGCAGTATTTT.

J is TRBJ2-7 and V is TRBV15, with 11 bases lining up with TRBD2. With 3 bases clipped from V and 3 bases from J, the junction kept 1 base outside the gene matches. The germline CDR1 and CDR2 sequences are LNHNV and YYDKDF (reference sequence). CDR3 length: 14 residues. This chain's CDR3 is CATSRTSGDYEQYF. The CDR3 DNA is TGTGCCACCAGCAGGACTAGCGGGGACTACGAGCAGTACTTC. Based on the CDR3 plus reference TRBV15 and TRBJ2-7, the full variable domain is DAMVIQNPRYQVTQFGKPVTLSCSQTLNHNVMYWYQQKSSQAPKLLFHYYDKDFNNEADTPDNFQSRRPNTSFCFLDIRSPGLGDTAMYLCATSRTSGDYEQYFGPGTRLTVT.

This clonotype appeared a few times. V gene TRBV7-9 combines with J gene TRBJ1-2; D is uncertain. The CDR3 covers 15 residues. The germline gives CDR1 SEHNR, CDR2 FQNEAQ (reference sequence). Trimming cost V 4 bases and J 5 bases, with 17 bases left between them. CDR3 sequence (DNA): TGTGCCAGCAGCTCCGGCCAGAGTCCTTCATATGGCTACACCTTC. Protein: CASSSGQSPSYGYTF.

The V and J genes are TRBV6-5 and TRBJ2-7; 8 nucleotides match TRBD1. The CDR3 spans 13 residues. The V gene end was trimmed by 8 bases and the J gene end by 2 bases; junction bases not matched to a gene: 5. Germline V lookup: CDR1 MNHEY, CDR2 SVGAGI. CDR3 protein: CASYGDRTYEQYF. The CDR3 coding sequence is TGTGCCAGCTACGGGGACAGGACCTACGAGCAGTACTTC.

The CDR3 sequence is CASSLGPGGADTQYF. CDR3 in DNA: TGTGCCAGCAGCTTAGGGCCGGGGGGGGCAGATACGCAGTATTTT. The rearrangement joins TRBV7-6 to TRBJ2-3; 8 nucleotides align to TRBD2. The V gene's germline CDR1 is SGHVS and CDR2 FNYEAQ. Trimming removed 1 base from V and 4 bases from J; junction bases left unmatched: 4. The CDR3 is 15 amino acids.

V and J are TRBV7-9 and TRBJ1-6; 8 nucleotides match TRBD1. V shed 1 base and J 6 bases; nucleotides not matched to a gene: 2. The germline V gene encodes CDR1 SEHNR and CDR2 FQNEAQ (reference sequence). This CDR3 contains 15 residues. The CDR3 region is CASSLEGQVNSPLHF. CDR3 nucleotide sequence: TGTGCCAGCAGCTTAGAGGGACAGGTTAATTCACCCCTCCACTTT.

The genes are TRBV7-9 and TRBJ2-7, with TRBD1 matching over 8 bases. The CDR3 length is 17 residues. From germline, CDR1 is SEHNR and CDR2 FQNEAQ (reference sequence). The J segment lost 0 bases and the V segment lost 1 base, leaving 8 bases of the junction unmatched. Here the CDR3 DNA reads TGTGCCAGCAGCTTAGGAAAGGGACAGGAACACTCCTACGAGCAGTACTTC. Translation: CASSLGKGQEHSYEQYF.

The gene calls are TRBV7-6 and TRBJ1-2, with D perhaps matching TRBD1 (6 bases). The CDR3 length is 15 residues. Looked up from germline, CDR1 is SGHVS and CDR2 is FNYEAQ. V lost 1 base, J lost 3 bases, and 12 bases lay in between. CDR3 sequence: CASSLGAGEDYGYTF. Here the CDR3 DNA reads TGTGCCAGCAGCTTAGGGGCAGGGGAGGACTATGGCTACACCTTC.